These 19 T cell receptor beta chains were sequenced from one sample in a study of monozygotic twins with inflammatory bowel disease. TCRdb re-called the 5' RACE reads and catalogs CDR3 proteins one per entry, DNA excluded. The table lists under 200,000 distinct CDR3 sequences. Sequencing used blood. The source of these receptors is a human donor with ulcerative colitis or Crohn's disease, or a healthy co-twin of an affected twin (not recorded which).

The chain uses TRBV25-1 and TRBJ1-5; TCRdb designates TRBD1, a call that cannot be tested without DNA. The V gene's germline CDR1 is MGHDK and CDR2 SYGVNS. This CDR3 has 14 amino acids. CDR3 residues: CASSFGQLNQPQHF.

V and J are TRBV5-6 and TRBJ2-3; no DNA is available, so the TRBD1 call from TCRdb remains unchecked. Germline CDR1 reads SGHDT; CDR2 reads YYEEEE. The CDR3 extends over 17 amino acids. CDR3 region: CASSKGTGTHPTDTQYF.

The rearrangement links TRBV20-1 to TRBJ2-1; the TCRdb call, TRBD1, lacks DNA for checking. The CDR3 is made up of 16 amino acids. CDR1 is DFQATT, CDR2 SNEGSKA, per germline (reference sequence). The CDR3 protein is CSASALIVTGGSEQFF.

J is TRBJ1-5 and V is TRBV20-1; TCRdb returns TRBD1, unconfirmable since there is no DNA. Germline V gene sequence: CDR1 DFQATT, CDR2 SNEGSKA (reference sequence). This CDR3 is built from 17 residues. The CDR3 sequence is CSARVFGQTGSNQPQHF.

The chain recombines TRBV27 with TRBJ2-3; TCRdb designates TRBD2, a call that cannot be tested without DNA. Germline-derived CDR1 and CDR2 are MNHEY and SMNVEV (reference sequence). There are 15 residues in the CDR3. CDR3 in amino acids: CASSRISGYTDTQYF.

The chain joins TRBV29-1 to TRBJ1-1. This CDR3 region has 13 residues. Per the germline V gene, CDR1 is SQVTM and CDR2 is ANQGSEA. CDR3 region: CSVEHWMNTEAFF.

The V call is TRBV7-8, the J call TRBJ2-4; the D call of TRBD1 rests on TCRdb alone, since no DNA is present to check it. Per the germline V gene, CDR1 is SGHVS and CDR2 is FQNEAQ. The length of the CDR3 is 15 residues. The chain's CDR3 is CASSLAQGLVNIQYF.

The genes are TRBV18 and TRBJ1-1; TCRdb's D call of TRBD1 is untestable without DNA. CDR1 and CDR2 (germline): KGHSH, LQKENI. This CDR3 spans 15 amino acids. CDR3 amino acids: CASSLRTGMNTEAFF.

The genes are TRBV5-1 and TRBJ2-7; there is no DNA to check the TCRdb D call of TRBD2. Germline V gives CDR1 SGHRS, CDR2 YFSETQ. This CDR3 is 14 amino acids long. The CDR3 region is CASSGLAGSGEQYF.

V is TRBV7-8 and J is TRBJ2-1; TCRdb lists TRBD2, though no DNA is available to test this call. Germline V lookup: CDR1 SGHVS, CDR2 FQNEAQ. The CDR3 extends over 13 amino acids. CDR3: CASSLEWRNEQFF.

The rearrangement uses TRBV29-1 and TRBJ2-7; lacking DNA, the TRBD1 call made by TCRdb goes unchecked. The germline gives CDR1 SQVTM, CDR2 ANQGSEA. This CDR3 region has 12 residues. CDR3 sequence reads: CSARTGLNEQYF.

Here the CDR3 reads CASSLETSGRAKQFF. V gene TRBV7-9 combines with J gene TRBJ2-1; checking the TCRdb D call of TRBD2 is not possible without DNA. Germline-derived CDR1 and CDR2 are SEHNR and FQNEAQ (reference sequence). The CDR3 is 15 amino acids.

The genes are TRBV4-1 and TRBJ2-1; with no DNA, the TCRdb D assignment of TRBD2 cannot be verified. This CDR3 has 16 amino acids. The germline gives CDR1 MGHRA, CDR2 YSYEKL. The CDR3 here is CASSYQRLAEYNEQFF.

This rearrangement joins TRBV10-3 to TRBJ2-3; with no DNA, the TCRdb D assignment of TRBD1 cannot be verified. This CDR3 comprises 15 residues. Germline V gene data show CDR1 as ENHRY and CDR2 as SYGVKD. The CDR3 is CAISGPGQGPDTQYF.

The chain recombines TRBV7-2 with TRBJ2-5; as DNA is missing, the TRBD1 call by TCRdb cannot be tested. Germline lookup yields CDR1 SGHTA and CDR2 FQGNSA. This CDR3 has 14 residues. The CDR3 here is CASSLPGVIKTQYF.

The chain has TRBV9 and TRBJ2-2; TCRdb returns TRBD1, unconfirmable since there is no DNA. The CDR3 runs to 14 residues. Germline V gene sequence: CDR1 SGDLS, CDR2 YYNGEE. The CDR3: CASRRTVNTGELFF.

The chain links TRBV2 to TRBJ2-5; TCRdb names TRBD1, which stays unverified in the absence of DNA. The CDR3 extends over 14 amino acids. Germline lookup yields CDR1 SNHLY and CDR2 FYNNEI. The CDR3 sequence: CASKWTEVWETQYF.

The V call is TRBV5-8, the J call TRBJ2-1. The germline CDR1 and CDR2 sequences are SGHTS and YDEGEE. The CDR3 loop spans 15 amino acids. Here the CDR3 reads CASSLNSMFVHEQFF.

CDR3 in amino acids: CAIRLQGPPETQYF. The chain is built from TRBV10-3 and TRBJ2-5; TCRdb selects TRBD1, and the lack of DNA leaves this call unchecked. Germline-derived CDR1 and CDR2 are ENHRY and SYGVKD. This CDR3 contains 14 residues.